This is a list of T cell receptor beta chains from one sample in a study of T-cell reconstitution after alpha-beta-depleted transplantation in children. TCRdb reprocessed the PCR reads with MiXCR, giving one entry per CDR3 protein. The profile shows fewer than 550,000 distinct CDR3 sequences, 16% of them singletons. The sample in question was PBMCs, mostly from graft donor cells, obtained 360 days after TCRalphabeta/CD19-depleted stem cell transplant. The receptor set was obtained from a boy younger than two who had a stem cell transplant for Wiskott-Aldrich syndrome, so the T cells may come from the graft donor. Both conserved end residues are trimmed from each CDR3. Each record gives: V gene, CDR3 protein.

TRBV5-1	ASSLRGGPLAKNIQY
TRBV12-3/TRBV12-4	ASSLRRMGYGYT
TRBV4-3	ASSPSRVTGELF
TRBV10-3	AIREQGSSYEQY
TRBV27	ASSLFSIRASGGVDEQF
TRBV28	ASGFSSPLH
TRBV13	ASSPRTLPLSLF
TRBV5-6	ASSLPIGTEFYEQY
TRBV4-1	ASSQVPRLNNERF
TRBV6-1	ASRGDRGLGGRVGQF
TRBV7-6	ASSSQREAKETQY
TRBV24-1	ATSDPGDTEAF
TRBV12-3/TRBV12-4	ASSFRLSVNTGELF
TRBV28	ASSLWTANYGYT
TRBV2	ASSERGFTGTYEQY
TRBV27	ASSSGTGPYGYT
TRBV6-2/TRBV6-3	ASSYSSSFGMVKNIQY
TRBV7-2	ASSMVRMTEAF
TRBV4-1	ASSLLGESSYNEQF
TRBV10-1	ASSASFGANVLT
TRBV30	AWSGTGKDSPLH
TRBV7-2	ASGRDRAGKTQY
TRBV29-1	RADTQY
TRBV5-4	ASSATLQGFGSPLH
TRBV15	ATSRLEAYEQY
TRBV19	ASSLDPDPLREQY
TRBV3-1	ASSLGLANSYEQY
TRBV5-1	ASSTLSTNEQY
TRBV28	ASSPNLLAGGAYEQY
TRBV15	ATSRVGGRPQGTQY
TRBV29-1	SVEDQGRAGELF
TRBV4-1	ASSQSTGALANTGELF
TRBV5-5	ASSLGAVGVSYEQY
TRBV7-9	ASSRDRREETQY
TRBV18	ASSPGRTYGYT
TRBV7-9	ASRGLSNEQF
TRBV24-1	ATSDRLAGGNEQF
TRBV4-1	ASSHYRDFSDTQY
TRBV6-2/TRBV6-3	ASSYSGLAGAGELF
TRBV10-3	AISDKGLGNSPLH
TRBV12-3/TRBV12-4	ASSPSGSAGELF
TRBV2	ASRLDSAYEQY